This entry lists 5 T cell receptor beta chains sequenced from one sample in a study of chemoradiotherapy in HPV16-positive cancers. Produced via immunoSEQ multiplex PCR; TCRdb's table is partial and in-frame only. The sample holds 10,000 or so clones; 84% are singletons and the top ten take around 3%. The material sequenced was blood, taken from a patient who underwent chemoradiotherapy. The receptor set was obtained from a human donor with HPV-associated anogenital cancer.

V and J are TRBV19 and TRBJ1-5; D might be TRBD1 (6 bases). CDR3 length: 16 residues. V gave up 2 bases and J gave up 7 bases, with 18 bases separating them. The germline V gene encodes CDR1 LNHDA and CDR2 SQIVND (reference sequence). The CDR3, as DNA: TGTGCCAGTAGTATAAAGGGGGGGCCTGGAGGGCAGCCCCAGCATTTT. It codes for CASSIKGGPGGQPQHF.

The chain carries TRBV4-2 and TRBJ1-5; the D gene is possibly TRBD1 (6 bases). CDR3 length equals 15 residues. Germline-derived CDR1 and CDR2 are LGHNA and YNFKEQ. V shed 4 bases and J shed 7 bases, with 17 bases lying between them. The CDR3 loop reads CASSRAKGVEQPQHF. The CDR3, as DNA: TGTGCCAGCAGCCGAGCTAAGGGGGTCGAACAGCCCCAGCATTTT.

J is TRBJ1-4 and V is TRBV5-1; 10 positions match TRBD1. V shed 4 bases, J shed 5 bases, and the junction held 11 bases outside the gene matches. The germline CDR1 and CDR2 sequences are SGHRS and YFSETQ. The CDR3 is made up of 17 amino acids. The CDR3 coding sequence is TGCGCCAGCAGCACGGGACAGGGGCACAACGGGAATGAAAAACTGTTTTTT. Amino acid sequence: CASSTGQGHNGNEKLFF.

V gene TRBV5-6 combines with J gene TRBJ2-7; 7 nucleotides align to TRBD1. V was pared by 4 bases and J by 3 bases, with 4 bases of the junction left unmatched. Germline CDR1 is SGHDT and CDR2 is YYEEEE. The CDR3 covers 13 residues. The CDR3 is CASSRNRGYEQYF. CDR3 DNA sequence: TGTGCCAGCAGCCGAAACAGGGGCTACGAGCAGTACTTC.

The chain uses TRBV6-4 and TRBJ2-3, with D possibly being TRBD1 or TRBD2 (5 bases each). V was shortened by 0 bases and J by 3 bases, with 13 bases between the two germline ends. The germline V gene encodes CDR1 MRHNA and CDR2 SNTAGT. The CDR3 extends over 16 amino acids. Here the CDR3 DNA reads TGTGCCAGCAGTGACTCCAAGGGTGGGGGAACAGATACGCAGTATTTT. Protein product: CASSDSKGGGTDTQYF.